These T cell receptor beta chains were read from a single sample in a study of shared clonotypes between healthy human individuals. The data were produced by immunoSEQ multiplex PCR, yet TCRdb's version contains in-frame clones alone and is incomplete. The sample shows about 2.3 million clones, about nine tenths of them seen only once. Specimen: naive CD4+ T cells from PBMCs. These receptor sequences come from a man aged 18-30 years in good health. Some clones in this sample may be carry-over from other donors' samples. Both conserved end residues are part of each CDR3. Each record gives: D gene, J gene, V gene, clone size, CDR3 protein, CDR3 DNA. A D gene is named only where the DNA matches it firmly. Clone size is given for some rows only: seen once, a few or many times, or a class if the clone is expanded.

D gene: TRBD2
J gene: TRBJ2-7
V gene: TRBV13
clone size: .
CDR3 protein: CASSYRLAGGYEQYF
CDR3 DNA: TGTGCCAGCAGCTACCGACTAGCGGGAGGGTACGAGCAGTACTTC

D gene: .
J gene: TRBJ2-7
V gene: TRBV2
clone size: .
CDR3 protein: CASRVPGAKAEQYF
CDR3 DNA: TGTGCCAGCAGGGTCCCGGGAGCAAAGGCCGAGCAGTACTTC

D gene: .
J gene: TRBJ1-1
V gene: TRBV29-1
clone size: few
CDR3 protein: CSVLTVNTEAFF
CDR3 DNA: TGCAGCGTTCTGACAGTGAACACTGAAGCTTTCTTT

D gene: .
J gene: TRBJ2-7
V gene: TRBV2
clone size: .
CDR3 protein: CASSEFKAGYF
CDR3 DNA: TGTGCCAGCAGTGAGTTTAAGGCCGGCTACTTC

D gene: .
J gene: TRBJ2-2
V gene: TRBV5-1
clone size: .
CDR3 protein: CASSLAVQGRNTGELFF
CDR3 DNA: TGCGCCAGCAGCTTGGCTGTTCAGGGTAGGAACACCGGGGAGCTGTTTTTT

D gene: TRBD1
J gene: TRBJ1-2
V gene: TRBV30
clone size: .
CDR3 protein: CAWRPGGGDYGYTF
CDR3 DNA: TGTGCCTGGAGACCAGGGGGAGGTGACTATGGCTACACCTTC

D gene: TRBD1
J gene: TRBJ2-7
V gene: TRBV6-1
clone size: .
CDR3 protein: CASSPRTGTDEQYF
CDR3 DNA: TGTGCCAGCAGTCCCCGGACAGGGACGGACGAGCAGTACTTC

D gene: TRBD1
J gene: TRBJ1-5
V gene: TRBV30
clone size: .
CDR3 protein: CAWSLGQGKGQPQHF
CDR3 DNA: TGTGCCTGGAGTCTTGGACAGGGGAAGGGTCAGCCCCAGCATTTT

D gene: .
J gene: TRBJ2-7
V gene: TRBV15
clone size: .
CDR3 protein: CATSRIGAYEQYF
CDR3 DNA: TGTGCCACCAGCAGGATTGGGGCCTACGAGCAGTACTTC

D gene: .
J gene: TRBJ2-4
V gene: TRBV29-1
clone size: .
CDR3 protein: CSVEGGARQYF
CDR3 DNA: TGCAGCGTTGAGGGCGGGGCGCGGCAGTACTTC

D gene: .
J gene: TRBJ2-5
V gene: TRBV18
clone size: .
CDR3 protein: CASSPGTGGEETQYF
CDR3 DNA: TGTGCCAGCTCACCAGGAACAGGGGGGGAAGAGACCCAGTACTTC

D gene: TRBD2
J gene: TRBJ2-7
V gene: TRBV28
clone size: once
CDR3 protein: CASSWDWEGLSNEQYF
CDR3 DNA: TGTGCCAGCAGTTGGGACTGGGAGGGGCTCTCGAACGAGCAGTACTTC

D gene: TRBD1
J gene: TRBJ2-7
V gene: TRBV5-1
clone size: .
CDR3 protein: CASSLAPGGGLYSSEQYF
CDR3 DNA: TGCGCCAGCAGCTTGGCGCCAGGGGGCGGCTTATACTCCAGCGAGCAGTACTTC

D gene: .
J gene: TRBJ1-2
V gene: TRBV19
clone size: .
CDR3 protein: CASSRDYGYTF
CDR3 DNA: TGTGCCAGTAGTAGAGACTATGGCTACACCTTC

D gene: .
J gene: TRBJ2-7
V gene: TRBV28
clone size: .
CDR3 protein: CASNRGMGDSYEQYF
CDR3 DNA: TGTGCCAGCAATAGGGGGATGGGTGACTCCTACGAGCAGTACTTC

D gene: .
J gene: TRBJ2-3
V gene: TRBV6-1
clone size: .
CDR3 protein: CASSGLGRMDTQYF
CDR3 DNA: TGTGCCAGCAGTGGGCTAGGGAGGATGGATACGCAGTATTTT

D gene: TRBD1
J gene: TRBJ2-7
V gene: TRBV6-5
clone size: .
CDR3 protein: CASSLRDSSYEQYF
CDR3 DNA: TGTGCCAGCAGCCTCCGGGACAGCTCCTACGAGCAGTACTTC

D gene: .
J gene: TRBJ1-5
V gene: TRBV5-8
clone size: .
CDR3 protein: CASSSGHANSNQPQHF
CDR3 DNA: TGTGCCAGCAGCTCGGGACATGCGAATAGCAATCAGCCCCAGCATTTT

D gene: .
J gene: TRBJ2-7
V gene: TRBV28
clone size: .
CDR3 protein: CASSLLGPYEQYF
CDR3 DNA: TGTGCCAGCAGTTTATTGGGGCCCTACGAGCAGTACTTC

D gene: TRBD2
J gene: TRBJ2-1
V gene: TRBV7-2
clone size: .
CDR3 protein: CASSLIAGGYNEQFF
CDR3 DNA: TGTGCCAGCAGCCTAATAGCGGGAGGCTACAATGAGCAGTTCTTC

D gene: .
J gene: TRBJ1-5
V gene: TRBV10-3
clone size: .
CDR3 protein: CAISDIDRLGNQPQHF
CDR3 DNA: TGTGCCATCAGTGATATCGACAGGTTGGGCAATCAGCCCCAGCATTTT

D gene: .
J gene: TRBJ1-4
V gene: TRBV28
clone size: .
CDR3 protein: CASSRRTANEKLFF
CDR3 DNA: TGTGCCAGCAGTCGTAGGACAGCTAATGAAAAACTGTTTTTT

D gene: .
J gene: TRBJ1-1
V gene: TRBV30
clone size: few
CDR3 protein: CAWSPATEAFF
CDR3 DNA: TGTGCCTGGAGTCCGGCGACTGAAGCTTTCTTT

D gene: .
J gene: TRBJ1-2
V gene: TRBV5-1
clone size: .
CDR3 protein: CASSFDSTNYGYTF
CDR3 DNA: TGCGCCAGCAGCTTCGACAGCACTAACTATGGCTACACCTTC

D gene: TRBD1
J gene: TRBJ1-5
V gene: TRBV28
clone size: .
CDR3 protein: CASRIQGAGSNQPQHF
CDR3 DNA: TGTGCCAGCAGAATACAGGGGGCGGGCAGCAATCAGCCCCAGCATTTT

D gene: .
J gene: TRBJ2-5
V gene: TRBV14
clone size: .
CDR3 protein: CASSRERYF
CDR3 DNA: TGTGCCAGCAGCCGAGAGCGTTACTTC

D gene: .
J gene: TRBJ1-4
V gene: TRBV9
clone size: .
CDR3 protein: CASSVDRGAEKLFF
CDR3 DNA: TGTGCCAGCAGCGTAGACCGGGGGGCTGAAAAACTGTTTTTT

D gene: .
J gene: TRBJ2-1
V gene: TRBV11-3
clone size: .
CDR3 protein: CASSLEASSYNEQFF
CDR3 DNA: TGTGCCAGCAGCTTAGAAGCCTCCTCCTACAATGAGCAGTTCTTC

D gene: .
J gene: TRBJ2-3
V gene: TRBV18
clone size: .
CDR3 protein: CASADRQTDTQYF
CDR3 DNA: TGTGCCAGCGCCGACAGACAAACAGATACGCAGTATTTT

D gene: TRBD1
J gene: TRBJ2-5
V gene: TRBV18
clone size: .
CDR3 protein: CASSPGDRAQRETQYF
CDR3 DNA: TGTGCCAGCTCACCTGGGGACAGGGCGCAAAGGGAGACCCAGTACTTC

D gene: TRBD2
J gene: TRBJ2-2
V gene: TRBV10-2
clone size: .
CDR3 protein: CASSSSGTNTGELFF
CDR3 DNA: TGCGCCAGCAGTAGCAGCGGGACCAACACCGGGGAGCTGTTTTTT

D gene: .
J gene: TRBJ1-4
V gene: TRBV4-1
clone size: .
CDR3 protein: CASSQPPGSTNEKLFF
CDR3 DNA: TGCGCCAGCAGCCAACCCCCAGGGAGTACTAATGAAAAACTGTTTTTT

D gene: .
J gene: TRBJ1-2
V gene: TRBV7-3
clone size: .
CDR3 protein: CASSLQHF
CDR3 DNA: TGTGCCAGCAGCTTACAGCATTTC

D gene: .
J gene: TRBJ2-6
V gene: TRBV6-4
clone size: .
CDR3 protein: CASSDGAGSGANVLTF
CDR3 DNA: TGTGCCAGCAGTGACGGGGCAGGGTCTGGGGCCAACGTCCTGACTTTC

D gene: TRBD1
J gene: TRBJ1-5
V gene: TRBV7-9
clone size: .
CDR3 protein: CASSESVRTGGRNQPQHF
CDR3 DNA: TGTGCCAGCAGCGAGTCGGTAAGGACAGGGGGGCGCAATCAGCCCCAGCATTTT

D gene: .
J gene: TRBJ2-5
V gene: TRBV19
clone size: .
CDR3 protein: CASSRSQGRETQYF
CDR3 DNA: TGTGCCAGTAGTCGCTCACAGGGTCGAGAGACCCAGTACTTC

D gene: .
J gene: TRBJ1-2
V gene: TRBV29-1
clone size: .
CDR3 protein: CSVGQAFSGYTF
CDR3 DNA: TGCAGCGTTGGACAGGCTTTCAGTGGCTACACCTTC

D gene: TRBD2
J gene: TRBJ2-1
V gene: TRBV25-1
clone size: .
CDR3 protein: CASHGLAGNNEQFF
CDR3 DNA: TGTGCCAGCCACGGACTAGCGGGCAACAATGAGCAGTTCTTC

D gene: .
J gene: TRBJ1-1
V gene: TRBV27
clone size: .
CDR3 protein: CASSADLLRTEAFF
CDR3 DNA: TGTGCCAGCAGTGCAGACCTCCTCCGGACTGAAGCTTTCTTT

D gene: TRBD1
J gene: TRBJ1-2
V gene: TRBV7-3
clone size: .
CDR3 protein: CASSFKKGTGADGYTF
CDR3 DNA: TGTGCCAGCAGCTTCAAAAAAGGGACAGGGGCCGATGGCTACACCTTC

D gene: TRBD1
J gene: TRBJ2-5
V gene: TRBV19
clone size: .
CDR3 protein: CASSIWDRDQETQYF
CDR3 DNA: TGTGCCAGTAGTATTTGGGACAGGGATCAAGAGACCCAGTACTTC

D gene: TRBD1
J gene: TRBJ1-2
V gene: TRBV6-1
clone size: .
CDR3 protein: CASSEAMTGDYGYTF
CDR3 DNA: TGTGCCAGCAGTGAAGCAATGACAGGGGACTATGGCTACACCTTC

D gene: TRBD2
J gene: TRBJ2-7
V gene: TRBV9
clone size: .
CDR3 protein: CASSAQAGVWDEQYF
CDR3 DNA: TGTGCCAGCAGCGCGCAAGCGGGAGTGTGGGACGAGCAGTACTTC